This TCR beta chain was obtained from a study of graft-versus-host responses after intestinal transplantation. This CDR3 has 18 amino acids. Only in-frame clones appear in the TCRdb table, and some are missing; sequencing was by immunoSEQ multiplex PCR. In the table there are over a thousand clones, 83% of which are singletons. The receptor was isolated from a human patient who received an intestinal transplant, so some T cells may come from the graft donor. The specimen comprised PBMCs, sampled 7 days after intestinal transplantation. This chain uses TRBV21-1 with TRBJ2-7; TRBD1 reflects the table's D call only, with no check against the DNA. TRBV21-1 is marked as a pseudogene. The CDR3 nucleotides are TGTGCCAGCAGTCCACGGGACAGGGGGCGATTAAGCTCCTACGAGCAGTACTTC. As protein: CASSPRDRGRLSSYEQYF.